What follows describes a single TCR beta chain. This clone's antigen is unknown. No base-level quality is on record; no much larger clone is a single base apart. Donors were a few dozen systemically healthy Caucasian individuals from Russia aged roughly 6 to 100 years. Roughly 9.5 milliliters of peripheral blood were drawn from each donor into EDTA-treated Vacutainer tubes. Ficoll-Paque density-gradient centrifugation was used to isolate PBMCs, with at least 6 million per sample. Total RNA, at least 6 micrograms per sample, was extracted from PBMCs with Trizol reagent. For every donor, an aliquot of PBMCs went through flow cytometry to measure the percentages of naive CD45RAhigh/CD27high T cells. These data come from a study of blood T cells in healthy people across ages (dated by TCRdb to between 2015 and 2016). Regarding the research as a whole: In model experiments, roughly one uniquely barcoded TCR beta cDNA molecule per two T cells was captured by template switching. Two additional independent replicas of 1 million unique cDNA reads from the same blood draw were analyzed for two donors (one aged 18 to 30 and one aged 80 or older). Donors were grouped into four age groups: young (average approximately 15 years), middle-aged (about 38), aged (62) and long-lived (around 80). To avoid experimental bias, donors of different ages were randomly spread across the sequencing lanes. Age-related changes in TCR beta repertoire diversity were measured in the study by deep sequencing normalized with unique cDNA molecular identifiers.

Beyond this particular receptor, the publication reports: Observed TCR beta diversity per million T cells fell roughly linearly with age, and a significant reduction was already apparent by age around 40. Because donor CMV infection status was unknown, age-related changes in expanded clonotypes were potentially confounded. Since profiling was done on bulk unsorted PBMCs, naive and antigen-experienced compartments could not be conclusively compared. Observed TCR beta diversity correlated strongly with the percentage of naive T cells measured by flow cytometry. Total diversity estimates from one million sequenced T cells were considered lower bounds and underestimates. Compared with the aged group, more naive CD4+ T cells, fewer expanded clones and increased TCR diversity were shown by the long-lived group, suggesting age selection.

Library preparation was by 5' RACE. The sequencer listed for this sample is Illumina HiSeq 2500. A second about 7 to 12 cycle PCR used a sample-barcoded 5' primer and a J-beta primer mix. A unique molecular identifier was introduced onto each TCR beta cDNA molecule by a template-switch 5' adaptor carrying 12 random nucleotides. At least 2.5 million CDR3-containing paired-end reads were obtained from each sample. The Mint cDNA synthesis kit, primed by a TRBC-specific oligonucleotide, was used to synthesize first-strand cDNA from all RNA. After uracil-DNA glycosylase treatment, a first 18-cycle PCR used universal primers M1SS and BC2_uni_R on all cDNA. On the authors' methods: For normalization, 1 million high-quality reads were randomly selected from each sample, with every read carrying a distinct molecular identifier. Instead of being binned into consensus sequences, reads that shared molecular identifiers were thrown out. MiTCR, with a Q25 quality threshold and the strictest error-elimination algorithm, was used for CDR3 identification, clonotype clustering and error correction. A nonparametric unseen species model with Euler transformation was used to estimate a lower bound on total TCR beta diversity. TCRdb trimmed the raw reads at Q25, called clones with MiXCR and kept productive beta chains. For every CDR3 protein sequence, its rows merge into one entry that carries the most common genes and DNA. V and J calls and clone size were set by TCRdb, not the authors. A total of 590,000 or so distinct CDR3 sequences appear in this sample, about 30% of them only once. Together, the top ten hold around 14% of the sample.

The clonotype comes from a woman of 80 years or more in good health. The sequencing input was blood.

The nucleotide sequence is given as TGTGCCACCAGCAGGAGACAGGGCAACACCGGGGAGCTGTTTTTT. Translated, it reads CATSRRQGNTGELFF. The chain couples TRBV15 to TRBJ2-2; 7 nucleotides in the junction match TRBD1. Via the germline V gene (reference sequence), CDR1 is LNHNV and CDR2 YYDKDF. Inclusive of the bounding cysteine and phenylalanine, the CDR3 is 15 residues long. CDR3 DNA only is kept here, 45 bases in frame from base 1. Trimmed from V: 3 bases; trimmed from J: 2 bases; junction bases lacking a gene match: 3.